Following are 8 T cell receptor beta chains from one sample sequenced in a study of cytomegalovirus exposure and HLA in healthy donors. Amplification used 60 Vbeta primers and 13 Jbeta primers. The protocol was immunoSEQ multiplex PCR, while the TCRdb copy is restricted to in-frame clones and leaves out a portion. The sample includes around 190,000 clones, around 79% of them seen just once. Sequenced sample: PBMCs. Receptors were obtained from a woman in her forties or fifties in good health and CMV-seronegative.

This clone is a singleton in its sample. The CDR3 bases are TGCGCCAGCAGCCTTAGGGTAAGCGGGAGGTCAGATGAGCAGTTCTTC. It codes for CASSLRVSGRSDEQFF. This chain connects TRBV5-1 to TRBJ2-1; 9 nucleotides line up with TRBD2. CDR1 is SGHRS, CDR2 YFSETQ, per germline. This CDR3 is built from 16 residues. Losses at the gene ends were 4 bases for V and 8 bases for J; bases not matched to a gene: 13. The full variable domain, with the rest looked up from reference TRBV5-1 and TRBJ2-1, is KAGVTQTPRYLIKTRGQQVTLSCSPISGHRSVSWYQQTPGQGLQFLFEYFSETQRNKGNFPGRFSGRQFSNSRSEMNVSTLELGDSALYLCASSLRVSGRSDEQFFGPGTRLTVL.

This clone was picked up a small number of times. This rearrangement joins TRBV13 to TRBJ1-3; the match to TRBD1 covers 9 bases. The V and J ends lost 2 bases and 4 bases, in that order; junction bases with no gene match: 3. Germline assignment: CDR1 PRHDT and CDR2 FYEKMQ (reference sequence). This CDR3 region has 15 residues. The CDR3 protein is CASSLIGTGGNTIYF. The CDR3 nucleotides are TGTGCCAGCAGCTTAATCGGGACAGGGGGAAACACCATATATTTT.

This chain joins TRBV18 and TRBJ1-4, with 8 bases lining up with TRBD1. This CDR3 contains 15 residues. Germline V lookup: CDR1 KGHSH, CDR2 LQKENI. V lost 3 bases, J lost 5 bases, and 5 bases stayed unmatched. DNA for the CDR3: TGTGCCAGCTCACCTTGGACAGGGCACAATGAAAAACTGTTTTTT. It specifies CASSPWTGHNEKLFF.

V gene TRBV6-5 combines with J gene TRBJ2-7; 13 nucleotides align to TRBD2. After removal of 6 bases from V and 2 bases from J, the junction contained 4 bases not matched to a gene. CDR3 length: 15 residues. The V gene's germline CDR1 is MNHEY and CDR2 SVGAGI. In nucleotides, the CDR3 is TGTGCCAGCAGCTCACTAGCGGGGGGGACCTACGAGCAGTACTTC. Its translation is CASSSLAGGTYEQYF.

V and J are TRBV7-6 and TRBJ2-5; TRBD2 agrees at 7 bases. The CDR3 contains 16 residues. V dropped 3 bases and J dropped 3; count of bases not matched to a gene: 10. Germline V lookup: CDR1 SGHVS, CDR2 FNYEAQ. The DNA for the CDR3 is TGTGCCAGCAGCTTTGGTGAAGCGGGACTTAAAGAGACCCAGTACTTC. Residues: CASSFGEAGLKETQYF.

The chain uses TRBV5-5 and TRBJ2-3; possible D gene TRBD2, 5 bases. Germline CDR1 SGHKS, CDR2 YYEKEE (reference sequence). V lost 4 bases, J lost 1 base, and 7 bases lay in between. The CDR3 spans 13 residues. This CDR3 reads CASSHGGTDTQYF. Here the CDR3 DNA reads TGTGCCAGCAGCCACGGGGGCACAGATACGCAGTATTTT. The entire variable domain, with the rest obtained from reference TRBV5-5 and TRBJ2-3, is as follows: DAGVTQSPTHLIKTRGQQVTLRCSPISGHKSVSWYQQVLGQGPQFIFQYYEKEERGRGNFPDRFSARQFPNYSSELNVNALLLGDSALYLCASSHGGTDTQYFGPGTRLTVL.

The chain uses TRBV5-8 and TRBJ1-5; 10 bases are a match to TRBD1. This CDR3 is built from 17 residues. From germline, CDR1 is SGHTS and CDR2 YDEGEE. Unmatched junction bases numbered 10, after V lost 3 bases and J lost 4 bases. The CDR3 nucleotides are TGTGCCAGCAGCTCGAGGGGACAGGGGTCTTTAAATCAGCCCCAGCATTTT. Translated: CASSSRGQGSLNQPQHF. Based on the CDR3 plus reference TRBV5-8 and TRBJ1-5, the full variable domain is EAGVTQSPTHLIKTRGQQATLRCSPISGHTSVYWYQQALGLGLQFLLWYDEGEERNRGNFPPRFSGRQFPNYSSELNVNALELEDSALYLCASSSRGQGSLNQPQHFGDGTRLSIL.

The rearrangement joins TRBV29-1 to TRBJ2-7; D unresolved. V lost 4 bases and J 1 base, leaving 14 bases between the germline ends. Germline V lookup: CDR1 SQVTM, CDR2 ANQGSEA. The CDR3 length is 14 residues. In nucleotides, the CDR3 is TGCAGCGTTGTCCACAGACAAGCTTCCTACGAGCAGTACTTC. It translates to CSVVHRQASYEQYF.